Listed below are T cell receptor beta chains from one sample, sequenced in a study of T cell responses to AZD1222 COVID-19 vaccine. Assay used: immunoSEQ multiplex PCR; TCRdb lists only in-frame clones, some missing. The data show about 81,000 clones, about 90% seen once. Here the sequenced sample was peripheral blood, taken on day 0 of AZD1222 vaccination. Every receptor here comes from an adult in good health. Each CDR3 is given with its conserved first and last residue. D genes are given only for firm matches. Rows may omit the clone size; those that give it use once, few, many or a size class.

>TRBV10-3|NA|TRBJ1-1|NA
CAISQQERGTEAFF
TGTGCCATCAGTCAACAGGAGAGGGGGACTGAAGCTTTCTTT
>TRBV6-6|NA|TRBJ1-6|NA
CASSNNSPLHF
TGTGCCAGCAGTAACAATTCACCCCTCCACTTT
>TRBV5-8|NA|TRBJ2-1|TRBD2
CASTQGLAGREQFF
TGTGCCAGCACCCAGGGACTAGCGGGAAGGGAGCAGTTCTTC
>TRBV19|NA|TRBJ2-1|TRBD2
CASKTSGTYNEQFF
TGTGCCAGTAAGACTAGCGGAACGTACAATGAGCAGTTCTTC
>TRBV6-4|NA|TRBJ2-3|TRBD2
CASSEGASGKDTQYF
TGTGCCAGCAGTGAAGGGGCTAGCGGGAAAGATACGCAGTATTTT
>TRBV29-1|NA|TRBJ1-1|NA
CSVEGVVVTEAFF
TGCAGCGTTGAGGGCGTCGTGGTCACTGAAGCTTTCTTT
>TRBV7-2|NA|TRBJ2-1|TRBD2
CASSSGLVDEQFF
TGTGCCAGCAGCTCAGGACTAGTTGATGAGCAGTTCTTC
>TRBV7-2|NA|TRBJ2-5|NA
CASTPTQETQYF
TGTGCCAGCACACCTACCCAAGAGACCCAGTACTTC
>TRBV5-1|NA|TRBJ2-3|TRBD2
CASSRGTSGRVTDTQYF
TGCGCCAGCAGCCGGGGGACTAGCGGGAGGGTCACAGATACGCAGTATTTT
>TRBV7-9|NA|TRBJ2-1|TRBD2
CASSSSWVISGTSYNEQFF
TGTGCCAGCAGCTCATCCTGGGTAATCTCCGGGACTAGTTACAATGAGCAGTTCTTC
>TRBV19|once|TRBJ2-3|TRBD2
CASSPAGGVDTQYF
TGTGCCAGTAGCCCAGCGGGAGGGGTTGATACGCAGTATTTT
>TRBV5-1|few|TRBJ1-6|NA
CASSMQDNSPLHF
TGCGCCAGCAGTATGCAGGATAATTCACCCCTCCACTTT
>TRBV11-2|NA|TRBJ2-7|NA
CASSSLEQLYEQYF
TGTGCCAGCAGCTCGTTGGAGCAGCTCTACGAGCAGTACTTC
>TRBV13|NA|TRBJ2-7|TRBD2
CASSFGTMAYEQYF
TGTGCCAGCAGCTTCGGGACTATGGCTTACGAGCAGTACTTC